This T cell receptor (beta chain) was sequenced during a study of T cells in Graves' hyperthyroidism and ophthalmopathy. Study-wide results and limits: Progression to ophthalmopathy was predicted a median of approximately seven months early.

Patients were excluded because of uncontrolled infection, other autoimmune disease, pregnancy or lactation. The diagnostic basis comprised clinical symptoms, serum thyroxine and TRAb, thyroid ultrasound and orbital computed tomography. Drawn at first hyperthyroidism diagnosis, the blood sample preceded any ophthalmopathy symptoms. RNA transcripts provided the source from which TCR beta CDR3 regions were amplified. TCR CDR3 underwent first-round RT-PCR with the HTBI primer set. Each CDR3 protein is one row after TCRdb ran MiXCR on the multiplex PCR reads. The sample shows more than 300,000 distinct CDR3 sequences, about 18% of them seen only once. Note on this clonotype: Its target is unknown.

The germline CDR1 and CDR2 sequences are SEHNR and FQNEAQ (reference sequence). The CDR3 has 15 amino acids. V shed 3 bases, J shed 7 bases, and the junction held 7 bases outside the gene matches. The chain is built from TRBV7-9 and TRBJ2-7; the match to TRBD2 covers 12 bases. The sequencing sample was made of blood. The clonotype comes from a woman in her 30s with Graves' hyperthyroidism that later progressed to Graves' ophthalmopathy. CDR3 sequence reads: CASSFGLAGLLEQYF. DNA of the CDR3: TGTGCCAGCAGCTTTGGACTAGCGGGGCTTTTGGAGCAGTACTTC.